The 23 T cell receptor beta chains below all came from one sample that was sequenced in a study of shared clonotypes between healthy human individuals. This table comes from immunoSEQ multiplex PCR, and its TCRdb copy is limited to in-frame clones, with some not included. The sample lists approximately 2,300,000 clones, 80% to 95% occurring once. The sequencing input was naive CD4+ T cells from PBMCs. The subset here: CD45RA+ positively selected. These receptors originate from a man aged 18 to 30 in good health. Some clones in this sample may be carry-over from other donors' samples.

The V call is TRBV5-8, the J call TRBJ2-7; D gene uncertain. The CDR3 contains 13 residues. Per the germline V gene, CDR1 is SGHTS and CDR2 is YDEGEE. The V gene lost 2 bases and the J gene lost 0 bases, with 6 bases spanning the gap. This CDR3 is CASSFKSSYEQYF. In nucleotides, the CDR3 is TGTGCCAGCAGCTTTAAGAGCTCCTACGAGCAGTACTTC.

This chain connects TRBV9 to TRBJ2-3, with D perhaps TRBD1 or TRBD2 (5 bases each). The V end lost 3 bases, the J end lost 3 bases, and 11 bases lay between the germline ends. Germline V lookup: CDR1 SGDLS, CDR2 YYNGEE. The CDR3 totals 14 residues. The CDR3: CASSGDHSTDTQYF. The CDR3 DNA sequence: TGTGCCAGCAGCGGGGACCACTCTACAGATACGCAGTATTTT. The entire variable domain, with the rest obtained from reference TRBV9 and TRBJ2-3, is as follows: DSGVTQTPKHLITATGQRVTLRCSPRSGDLSVYWYQQSLDQGLQFLIQYYNGEERAKGNILERFSAQQFPDLHSELNLSSLELGDSALYFCASSGDHSTDTQYFGPGTRLTVL.

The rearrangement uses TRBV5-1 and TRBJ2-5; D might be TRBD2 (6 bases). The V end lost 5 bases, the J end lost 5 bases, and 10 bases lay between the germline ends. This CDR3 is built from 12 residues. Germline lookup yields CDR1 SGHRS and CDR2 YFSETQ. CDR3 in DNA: TGCGCCAGCAGTGAGGGGAGGGAGACCCAGTACTTC. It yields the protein CASSEGRETQYF.

This CDR3 is CASSPATHGTEAFF. The CDR3 DNA sequence: TGTGCCAGCAGCCCCGCGACCCACGGGACTGAAGCTTTCTTT. The chain employs TRBV7-9 and TRBJ1-1; D is ambiguous. The CDR3 is 14 amino acids. The V end lost 5 bases, the J end lost 5 bases, and 15 bases lay between the germline ends. Germline CDR1 reads SEHNR; CDR2 reads FQNEAQ (reference sequence).

This CDR3 reads CASSAASGSYNEQFF. The DNA of the CDR3 is TGTGCCAGCAGTGCAGCTAGCGGGTCCTACAATGAGCAGTTCTTC. V usage is TRBV27 and J usage is TRBJ2-1; 8 bases align to TRBD2. CDR1 and CDR2 from the germline V gene are MNHEY and SMNVEV (reference sequence). V shed 5 bases, J shed 1 base, and the junction held 4 bases outside the gene matches. The CDR3 covers 15 residues.

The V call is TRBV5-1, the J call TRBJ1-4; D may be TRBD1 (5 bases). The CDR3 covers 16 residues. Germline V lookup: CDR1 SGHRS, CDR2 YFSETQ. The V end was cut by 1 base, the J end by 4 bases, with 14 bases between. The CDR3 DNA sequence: TGCGCCAGCAGCTTGAATACGGGACGGAGTAATGAAAAACTGTTTTTT. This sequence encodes CASSLNTGRSNEKLFF.

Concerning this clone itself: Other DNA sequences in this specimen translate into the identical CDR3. The CDR3 nucleotides read TGTGCCAGCTCACCTGGACAGGGGAACTATGGCTACACCTTC. This gives the protein CASSPGQGNYGYTF. V is TRBV18 and J is TRBJ1-2, with 9 bases lining up with TRBD1. The V and J ends lost 3 bases and 2 bases, in that order; junction bases with no gene match: 1. Germline CDR1 KGHSH, CDR2 LQKENI. The CDR3 totals 14 residues.

The chain's CDR3 is CATGGDTSYEQYF. The CDR3, as DNA: TGTGCCACTGGGGGGGACACTTCCTACGAGCAGTACTTC. The chain uses TRBV28 and TRBJ2-7; a weak D match, TRBD2 (7 bases). Trimming cost V 10 bases and J 1 base, with 14 bases left between them. The germline V gene encodes CDR1 MDHEN and CDR2 SYDVKM. This CDR3 has 13 amino acids.

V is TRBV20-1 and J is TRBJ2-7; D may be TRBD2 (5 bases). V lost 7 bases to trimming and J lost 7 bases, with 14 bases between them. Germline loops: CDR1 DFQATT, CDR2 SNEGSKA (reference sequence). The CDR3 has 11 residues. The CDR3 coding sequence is TGCAGTGTCCTTCGGACTTGGGAGCAGTACTTC. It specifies CSVLRTWEQYF.

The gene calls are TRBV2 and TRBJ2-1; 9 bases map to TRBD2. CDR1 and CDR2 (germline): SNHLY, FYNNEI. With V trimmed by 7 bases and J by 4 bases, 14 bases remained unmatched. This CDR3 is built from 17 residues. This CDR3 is CASTEEGGRGFYNEQFF. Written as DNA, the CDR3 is TGTGCCAGCACTGAGGAGGGCGGGAGGGGTTTTTACAATGAGCAGTTCTTC.

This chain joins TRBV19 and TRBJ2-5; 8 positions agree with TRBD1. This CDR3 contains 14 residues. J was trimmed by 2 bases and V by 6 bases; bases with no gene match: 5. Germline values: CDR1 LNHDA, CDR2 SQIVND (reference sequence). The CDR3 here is CASRSGGLQETQYF. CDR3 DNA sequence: TGTGCCAGTAGATCAGGGGGCTTACAAGAGACCCAGTACTTC.

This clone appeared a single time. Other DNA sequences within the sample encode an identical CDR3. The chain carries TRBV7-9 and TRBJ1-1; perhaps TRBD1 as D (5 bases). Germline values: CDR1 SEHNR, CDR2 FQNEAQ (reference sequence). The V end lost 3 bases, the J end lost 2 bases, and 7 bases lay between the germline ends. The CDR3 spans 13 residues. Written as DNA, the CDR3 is TGTGCCAGCAGCTTCGACAGTAACACTGAAGCTTTCTTT. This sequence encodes CASSFDSNTEAFF.

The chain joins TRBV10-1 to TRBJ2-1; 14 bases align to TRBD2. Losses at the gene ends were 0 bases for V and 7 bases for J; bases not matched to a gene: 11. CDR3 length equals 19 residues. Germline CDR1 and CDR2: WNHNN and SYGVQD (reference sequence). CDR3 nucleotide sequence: TGCGCCAGCAGTGAGTCAACTGGACTAGCGGGAGGCGGTGGGAATGAGCAGTTCTTC. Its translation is CASSESTGLAGGGGNEQFF.

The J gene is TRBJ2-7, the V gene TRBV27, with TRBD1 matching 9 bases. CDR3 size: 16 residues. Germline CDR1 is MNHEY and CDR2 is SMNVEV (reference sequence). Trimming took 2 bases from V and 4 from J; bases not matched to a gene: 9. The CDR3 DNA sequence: TGTGCCAGCAGTTTAGCCGGGACAGGGTATCGGTACGAGCAGTACTTC. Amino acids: CASSLAGTGYRYEQYF.

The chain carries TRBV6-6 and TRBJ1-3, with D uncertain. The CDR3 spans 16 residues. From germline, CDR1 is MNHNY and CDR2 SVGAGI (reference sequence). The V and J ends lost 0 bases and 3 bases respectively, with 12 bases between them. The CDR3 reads CASSYSAPEVGNTIYF. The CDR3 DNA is TGTGCCAGCAGTTACTCGGCCCCTGAGGTTGGAAACACCATATATTTT.

CDR3 nucleotides: TGTGCCAGCAGCCCCAGCCGGCGGGGGGGCTACGAGCAGTACTTC. Protein sequence: CASSPSRRGGYEQYF. The chain couples TRBV7-2 to TRBJ2-7; 9 nucleotides line up with TRBD2. After removal of 5 bases from V and 3 bases from J, the junction contained 8 bases not matched to a gene. The V gene's germline CDR1 is SGHTA and CDR2 FQGNSA. This CDR3 contains 15 residues.

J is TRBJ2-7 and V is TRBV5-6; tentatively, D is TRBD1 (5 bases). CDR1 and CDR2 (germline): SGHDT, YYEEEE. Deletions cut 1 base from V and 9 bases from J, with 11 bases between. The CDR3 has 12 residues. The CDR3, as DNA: TGTGCCAGCAGCTTGCCTCAGGGTTCGCAGTACTTC. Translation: CASSLPQGSQYF.

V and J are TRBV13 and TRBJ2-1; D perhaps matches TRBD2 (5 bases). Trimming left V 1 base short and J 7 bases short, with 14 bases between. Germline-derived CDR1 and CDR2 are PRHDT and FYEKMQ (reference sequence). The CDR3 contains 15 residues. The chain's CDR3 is CASSLAVMRGNEQFF. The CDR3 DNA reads TGTGCCAGCAGCTTAGCGGTAATGAGAGGGAATGAGCAGTTCTTC.

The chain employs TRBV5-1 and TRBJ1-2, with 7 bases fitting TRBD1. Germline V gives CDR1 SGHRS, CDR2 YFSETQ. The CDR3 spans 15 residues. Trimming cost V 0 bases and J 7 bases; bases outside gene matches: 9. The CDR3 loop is CASSLEAGGPRGYTF. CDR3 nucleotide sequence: TGCGCCAGCAGCTTGGAGGCAGGGGGTCCCCGTGGCTACACCTTC.

The CDR3 DNA follows: TGTGCCAGTAGTTCCCTTACAGAGAATCAGCCCCAGCATTTT. Translated, it gives CASSSLTENQPQHF. The V and J genes are TRBV19 and TRBJ1-5; no clear D gene. V gave up 5 bases and J gave up 4 bases, with 12 bases separating them. The CDR3 contains 14 residues. CDR1 is LNHDA and CDR2 is SQIVND in the germline V gene (reference sequence). The entire variable domain, with the rest obtained from reference TRBV19 and TRBJ1-5, is as follows: DGGITQSPKYLFRKEGQNVTLSCEQNLNHDAMYWYRQDPGQGLRLIYYSQIVNDFQKGDIAEGYSVSREKKESFPLTVTSAQKNPTAFYLCASSSLTENQPQHFGDGTRLSIL.

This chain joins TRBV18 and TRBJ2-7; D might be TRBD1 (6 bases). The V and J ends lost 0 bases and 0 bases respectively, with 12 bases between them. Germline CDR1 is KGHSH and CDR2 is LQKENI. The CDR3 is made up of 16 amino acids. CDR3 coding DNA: TGTGCCAGCTCACCACCGAGAGGGGGAAGCTCCTACGAGCAGTACTTC. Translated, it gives CASSPPRGGSSYEQYF.

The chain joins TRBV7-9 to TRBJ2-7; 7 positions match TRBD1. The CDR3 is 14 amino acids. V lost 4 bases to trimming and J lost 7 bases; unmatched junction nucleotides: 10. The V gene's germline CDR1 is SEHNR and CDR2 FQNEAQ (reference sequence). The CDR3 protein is CASSSGQAVGEQYF. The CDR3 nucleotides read TGTGCCAGCAGCTCAGGACAGGCCGTTGGGGAGCAGTACTTC.

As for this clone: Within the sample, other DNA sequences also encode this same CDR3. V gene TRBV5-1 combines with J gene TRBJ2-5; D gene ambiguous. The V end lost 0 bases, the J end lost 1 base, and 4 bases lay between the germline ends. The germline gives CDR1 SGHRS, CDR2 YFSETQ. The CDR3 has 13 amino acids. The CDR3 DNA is TGCGCCAGCAGCTTGGTATCCCAAGAGACCCAGTACTTC. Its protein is CASSLVSQETQYF. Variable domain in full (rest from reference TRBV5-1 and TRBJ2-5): KAGVTQTPRYLIKTRGQQVTLSCSPISGHRSVSWYQQTPGQGLQFLFEYFSETQRNKGNFPGRFSGRQFSNSRSEMNVSTLELGDSALYLCASSLVSQETQYFGPGTRLLVL.